One sample yielded the 20 T cell receptor beta chains listed below, sequenced in a study of cytomegalovirus exposure and HLA in healthy donors. The PCR was carried out with 60 Vbeta primers and 13 Jbeta primers. The table came from immunoSEQ multiplex PCR; TCRdb's copy has only in-frame clones and leaves some out. The data hold roughly 61,000 clones, with 80% observed a single time. Specimen: PBMCs. These receptors were collected from a male donor in good health and CMV-seronegative.

This chain connects TRBV10-3 to TRBJ1-1, with D tentatively TRBD1 (6 bases). This CDR3 contains 12 residues. Germline CDR1 and CDR2: ENHRY and SYGVKD. V dropped 7 bases and J dropped 9 bases, with 15 bases sitting between them. CDR3 bases: TGTGCCATCAAGAGACCTCAGGGGAAAGCTTTCTTT. Residues: CAIKRPQGKAFF.

This clone was observed once. This chain uses TRBV23-1 with TRBJ2-5; 7 bases match TRBD1. TRBV23-1 is marked as an open reading frame, function uncertain. There are 14 residues in the CDR3. V was clipped by 4 bases and J by 5 bases; unmatched bases: 7. The CDR3 nucleotides are TGCGCCAGCAGTCTTCAGACAGGGACGGAGACCCAGTACTTC. Translation: CASSLQTGTETQYF.

The chain uses TRBV11-1 and TRBJ1-1; possibly TRBD1 for D (6 bases). The CDR3 runs to 15 residues. The V and J ends lost 5 bases and 4 bases respectively, with 17 bases between them. CDR1 and CDR2 from the germline V gene are SGHAT and FQDESV (reference sequence). CDR3: CASSHGGGAVTEAFF. CDR3 in DNA: TGTGCCAGCAGCCACGGCGGGGGGGCTGTCACTGAAGCTTTCTTT.

This clone was detected once. In DNA form, the CDR3 reads TGTGCCATCAGTGAGGGAGGCAGGGGGGACTCCTACGAGCAGTACTTC. Its translation: CAISEGGRGDSYEQYF. The chain is built from TRBV10-3 and TRBJ2-7, with a tentative D call TRBD1 (7 bases). Trimming took 2 bases from V and 0 from J, leaving 14 bases between them. Germline loops: CDR1 ENHRY, CDR2 SYGVKD. The CDR3 has 16 residues.

This clone was picked up a small number of times. The gene calls are TRBV5-8 and TRBJ1-1; TRBD1 might be the D (5 bases). Germline CDR1 is SGHTS and CDR2 is YDEGEE. The CDR3 has 17 amino acids. Trimming left V 1 base short and J 4 bases short, with 20 bases between. The DNA of the CDR3 is TGTGCCAGCAGCTTGATTGGGGCAGGGCCACGGGTCACTGAAGCTTTCTTT. Translated: CASSLIGAGPRVTEAFF.

The CDR3 sequence: CASSFDGRGAYEQYF. The CDR3, as DNA: TGTGCCAGCAGCTTCGATGGCAGGGGGGCCTACGAGCAGTACTTC. This chain links TRBV5-5 with TRBJ2-7, with a weak D call TRBD1 (7 bases). Germline CDR1 is SGHKS and CDR2 is YYEKEE (reference sequence). This CDR3 region has 15 residues. The V end was cut by 2 bases, the J end by 2 bases, with 14 bases between.

The rearrangement links TRBV7-2 to TRBJ2-5, with 10 positions matching TRBD2. This CDR3 region has 18 residues. The V and J ends lost 5 bases and 0 bases, in that order; junction bases with no gene match: 12. Germline V gene data show CDR1 as SGHTA and CDR2 as FQGNSA. This CDR3 is CASSAIRLAGDNQETQYF. The CDR3 nucleotides are TGTGCCAGCAGCGCAATCCGGCTAGCGGGGGATAACCAAGAGACCCAGTACTTC.

The V and J genes are TRBV4-3 and TRBJ2-2, with D perhaps TRBD1 (5 bases). Trimming removed 2 bases at V and 2 bases at J, with 12 bases between. The CDR3 is 16 residues long. In germline, CDR1 is LGHNA, CDR2 YSLEER. The DNA of the CDR3 is TGCGCCAGCAGCCAACCTACGACAGCCAACACCGGGGAGCTGTTTTTT. It specifies CASSQPTTANTGELFF.

The gene calls are TRBV4-2 and TRBJ2-2; TRBD2 agrees at 11 bases. Looked up from germline, CDR1 is LGHNA and CDR2 is YNFKEQ. The CDR3 sequence is 16 residues long. The V and J ends lost 1 base and 6 bases, in that order; junction bases with no gene match: 4. CDR3 protein: CASSQGFSGGAGELFF. Here the CDR3 DNA reads TGTGCCAGCAGCCAAGGTTTTAGCGGGGGGGCCGGGGAGCTGTTTTTT.

The rearrangement joins TRBV4-3 to TRBJ1-3, with TRBD1 identical over 8 bases. Germline lookup yields CDR1 LGHNA and CDR2 YSLEER. V lost 0 bases, J lost 4 bases, and 8 bases stayed unmatched. This CDR3 comprises 17 residues. DNA of the CDR3: TGCGCCAGCAGCCAAGATCGGACAGGGAATGGCGGAAACACCATATATTTT. This gives the protein CASSQDRTGNGGNTIYF.

This sequence joins TRBV6-5 and TRBJ1-3; 8 bases agree with TRBD1. The CDR3 sequence is 16 residues long. J gave up 5 bases and V 4 bases, and 10 bases lay outside the gene matches. CDR1 MNHEY and CDR2 SVGAGI come from the germline V gene. The CDR3 DNA is TGTGCCAGCAGTTCCTCGGACAGGGTTGTCCGAAACACCATATATTTT. Translating it yields CASSSSDRVVRNTIYF.

The rearrangement uses TRBV13 and TRBJ1-2, with TRBD1 identical over 9 bases. With 5 bases clipped from V and 4 bases from J, the junction kept 5 bases outside the gene matches. This CDR3 is 14 amino acids long. Germline lookup yields CDR1 PRHDT and CDR2 FYEKMQ (reference sequence). The CDR3 DNA reads as TGTGCCAGCAGCCCCGGGACAGGGTCCTATGGCTACACCTTC. Protein product: CASSPGTGSYGYTF.

The chain joins TRBV30 to TRBJ2-5; 8 nucleotides agree with TRBD2. The CDR3 loop spans 17 amino acids. The junction had 14 bases not matched to a gene; V was cut back by 3 bases and J by 2 bases. CDR1 and CDR2 from the germline V gene are GTSNPN and SVGIG (reference sequence). Here the CDR3 reads CAWRGLGAGGLQETQYF. The DNA of the CDR3 is TGTGCCTGGAGGGGGCTTGGGGCGGGGGGCTTACAAGAGACCCAGTACTTC. The full variable domain, rest sourced from reference TRBV30 and TRBJ2-5, is SQTIHQWPATLVQPVGSPLSLECTVEGTSNPNLYWYRQAAGRGLQLLFYSVGIGQISSEVPQNLSASRPQDRQFILSSKKLLLSDSGFYLCAWRGLGAGGLQETQYFGPGTRLLVL.

This chain uses TRBV9 with TRBJ2-3; the D gene is possibly TRBD2 (5 bases). Germline CDR1 is SGDLS and CDR2 is YYNGEE. The CDR3 length is 14 residues. V gave up 3 bases and J gave up 14 bases, with 22 bases separating them. CDR3: CASSALFGDLGPYF. In nucleotides, the CDR3 is TGTGCCAGCAGCGCTTTGTTCGGGGATCTCGGTCCGTATTTT.

The chain is built from TRBV4-3 and TRBJ2-5, with TRBD1 identical over 7 bases. The DNA end is a closer match to TRBJ2-7, so the J assignment may be wrong. Germline CDR1 is LGHNA and CDR2 is YSLEER. There are 15 residues in the CDR3. The CDR3 DNA follows: TGCGCCAGCAGCCGAGGGGAGACAGGGAGCTACGAGCAGTACTTC. Its translation is CASSRGETGSYEQYF.

The V gene is TRBV12-5, the J gene TRBJ1-2; D is perhaps TRBD1 (6 bases). This CDR3 comprises 14 residues. Germline V gene data show CDR1 as LGHNT and CDR2 as FRNRAP. Trimming stripped 6 bases from V and 8 bases from J, with 19 bases between. In DNA, the CDR3 is TGTGCTAGTGGGATCTTGGGGGGGGCGGACGGCTACACCTTC. It encodes CASGILGGADGYTF. The complete variable domain, with remaining parts taken from reference TRBV12-5 and TRBJ1-2, reads DARVTQTPRHKVTEMGQEVTMRCQPILGHNTVFWYRQTMMQGLELLAYFRNRAPLDDSGMPKDRFSAEMPDATLATLKIQPSEPRDSAVYFCASGILGGADGYTFGSGTRLTVV.

The rearrangement links TRBV2 to TRBJ2-6; TRBD2 aligns across 13 bases. The germline gives CDR1 SNHLY, CDR2 FYNNEI. The V and J ends lost 1 base and 2 bases, in that order; junction bases with no gene match: 5. The CDR3 extends over 19 amino acids. CDR3 bases: TGTGCCAGCAGTGAAGTTGTACTAGCGGGGGGGCCTGGGGCCAACGTCCTGACTTTC. Translation: CASSEVVLAGGPGANVLTF.

This chain joins TRBV19 and TRBJ1-1, with a weak D call TRBD1 (5 bases). The length of the CDR3 is 13 residues. V lost 5 bases to trimming and J lost 7 bases, with 14 bases between them. Germline V gene data show CDR1 as LNHDA and CDR2 as SQIVND (reference sequence). The CDR3 here is CASSVPGRYEAFF. In DNA form, the CDR3 reads TGTGCCAGTAGTGTCCCAGGGAGGTATGAAGCTTTCTTT. Filled out from reference TRBV19 and TRBJ1-1, the complete variable domain reads DGGITQSPKYLFRKEGQNVTLSCEQNLNHDAMYWYRQDPGQGLRLIYYSQIVNDFQKGDIAEGYSVSREKKESFPLTVTSAQKNPTAFYLCASSVPGRYEAFFGQGTRLTVV.

The chain recombines TRBV5-1 with TRBJ2-3; 7 bases align to TRBD1. Germline assignment: CDR1 SGHRS and CDR2 YFSETQ. This CDR3 contains 15 residues. Trimming cost V 0 bases and J 3 bases; bases outside gene matches: 4. The CDR3: CASSLDRQGTDTQYF. The CDR3 bases are TGCGCCAGCAGCTTGGACCGACAGGGAACAGATACGCAGTATTTT.

DNA of the CDR3: TGTGCCAGCAGCGTAGAGCGGGGGGTCCGGGAGACCCAGTACTTC. It yields the protein CASSVERGVRETQYF. The chain links TRBV9 to TRBJ2-5; 9 bases align to TRBD2. CDR1 and CDR2 from the germline V gene are SGDLS and YYNGEE. The J segment lost 5 bases and the V segment lost 0 bases, leaving 5 bases of the junction unmatched. CDR3 length: 15 amino acids.